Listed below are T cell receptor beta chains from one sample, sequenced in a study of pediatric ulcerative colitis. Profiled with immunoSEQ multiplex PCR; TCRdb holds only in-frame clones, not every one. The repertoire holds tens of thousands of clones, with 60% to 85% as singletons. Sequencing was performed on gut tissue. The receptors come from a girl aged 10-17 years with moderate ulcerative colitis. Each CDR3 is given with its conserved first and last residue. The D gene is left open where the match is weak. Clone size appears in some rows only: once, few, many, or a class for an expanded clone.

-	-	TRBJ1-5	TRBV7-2	TGTGCCAGCAGCTTCCAACCTAATCAGCCCCAGCATTTT	CASSFQPNQPQHF
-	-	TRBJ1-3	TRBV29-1	TGCAGCGTTGCGGGAAACCTCAACACCATATATTTT	CSVAGNLNTIYF
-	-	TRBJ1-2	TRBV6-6	TGTGCCAGCAGCTCGGGACCTGACTATGGCTACACCTTC	CASSSGPDYGYTF
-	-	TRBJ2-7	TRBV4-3	TGCGCCAGCAGCCAAGGACAGGACAGCTCCTACGAGCAGTACTTC	CASSQGQDSSYEQYF
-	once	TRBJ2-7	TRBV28	TGTGCCGGGTCGGGGTGGGGTACGGCCTACGAGCAGTACTTC	CAGSGWGTAYEQYF
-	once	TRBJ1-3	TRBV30	TGTGCCTGGAGGGGAGGAAACACCATATATTTT	CAWRGGNTIYF
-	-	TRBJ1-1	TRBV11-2	TGTGCCAGCAGCTTAAAAATTAGTAACACTGAAGCTTTCTTT	CASSLKISNTEAFF
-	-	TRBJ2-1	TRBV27	TGTGCCAGCAGTTCGATGGGGGACTCCTACAATGAGCAGTTCTTC	CASSSMGDSYNEQFF
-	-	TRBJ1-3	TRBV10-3	TGTGCCATCAGCCCGAGCGAAAACACCATATATTTT	CAISPSENTIYF
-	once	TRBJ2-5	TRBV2	TGTGCCAGCACCGTACAAGAGACCCAGTACTTC	CASTVQETQYF
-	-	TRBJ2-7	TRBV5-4	TGTGCCAGCAGCTTCCCGGGACCCAGGTCCTACGAGCAGTACTTC	CASSFPGPRSYEQYF
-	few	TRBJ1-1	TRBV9	TGTGCCAGCAGCGCCCAGATGAACACTGAAGCTTTCTTT	CASSAQMNTEAFF
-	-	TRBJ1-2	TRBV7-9	TGTGCCAGCGGCCTTTCCGGGAGCCTCTATGGCTACACCTTC	CASGLSGSLYGYTF
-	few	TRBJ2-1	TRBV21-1	TGTGCCAGCAGCAGCAAACCGGGACAGGGGGCTGATGGGGACAATGAGCAGTTCTTC	CASSSKPGQGADGDNEQFF
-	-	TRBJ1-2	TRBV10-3	TGTGCCATCGCCGCTAGGGACTATGGCTACACCTTC	CAIAARDYGYTF
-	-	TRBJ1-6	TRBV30	TGTGCCTGGAGTGTACAGGGTAATTCACCCCTCCACTTT	CAWSVQGNSPLHF
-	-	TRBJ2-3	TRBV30	TGTGCCTGGAGTGTAACGGTCACAGATACGCAGTATTTT	CAWSVTVTDTQYF
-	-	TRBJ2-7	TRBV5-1	TGCGCCAGCAGCTTGGCCGGGACTGGGACCTACGAGCAGTACTTC	CASSLAGTGTYEQYF
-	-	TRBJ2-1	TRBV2	TGTGCCAGCAGTGAACGGGTCGGCTCCTACAATGAGCAGTTCTTC	CASSERVGSYNEQFF
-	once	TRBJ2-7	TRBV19	TGTGCCAGTAGTGGACAAGTATACGAGCAGTACTTC	CASSGQVYEQYF
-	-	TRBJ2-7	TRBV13	TGTGCCAGCAGCCCTCGGGGGCCCCTGGCCTACGAGCAGTACTTC	CASSPRGPLAYEQYF
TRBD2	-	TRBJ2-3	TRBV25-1	TGTGCCAGCAGTGAACTCGGGACTAGCGGGAGGGAGGATACGCAGTATTTT	CASSELGTSGREDTQYF
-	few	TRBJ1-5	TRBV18	TGTGCCAGCTCCCAGTCTGAAAATCAGCCCCAGCATTTT	CASSQSENQPQHF
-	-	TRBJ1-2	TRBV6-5	TGTGCCAGCTGTCTTGGGGGCGGTACGTACTATGGCTACACCTTC	CASCLGGGTYYGYTF
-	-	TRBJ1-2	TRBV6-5	TGTGCGGCGGGACCTGGACAGACTTATGGCTACACCTTC	CAAGPGQTYGYTF
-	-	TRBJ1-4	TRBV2	TGTGCCAGCAGTGTAGGGGCTTGGGAAAAACTGTTTTTT	CASSVGAWEKLFF
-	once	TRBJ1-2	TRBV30	TGTGCCTGGGAGGCGAACCAGGGCTATGGCTACACCTTC	CAWEANQGYGYTF
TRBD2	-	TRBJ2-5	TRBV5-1	TGCGCCAGCAGCTTGGGACTAGCGGGAGTAGTACAAGAGACCCAGTACTTC	CASSLGLAGVVQETQYF
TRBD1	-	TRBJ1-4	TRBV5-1	TGCGCCAGCAGCCCGGACAGGGGTGAAAAACTGTTTTTT	CASSPDRGEKLFF